The T cell receptor beta chain described here comes from a study of metastatic and nonmetastatic thyroid tumors. Overall study: Where malignant and benign thyroid patients were concerned, repertoires were compared across blood and tumor or nodule tissue. Study-wide points: Compared with benign nodules, malignant thyroid tumors were reported to have significantly higher TCR beta diversity in both blood and tumor.

Using MiXCR, TCRdb re-called clones from the PCR reads. The sample shows 9,400 or so clones, approximately 32% of them seen only once. Remarks on this clone: Its antigen is still unknown.

None of the patients had undergone any treatment ahead of thyroid surgery. This TCR was sampled from a female donor with papillary thyroid cancer or a benign thyroid nodule (not recorded which). Some clones in this sample may be carry-over from other donors' samples. What was sequenced was adjacent normal tissue.

This CDR3 reads CASSPETSTDTQYF. The CDR3 DNA follows: TGTGCCAGCAGCCCCGAGACCAGCACAGATACGCAGTATTTT. V and J are TRBV6-1 and TRBJ2-3; D is undetermined. The CDR3 sequence is 14 residues long. V was clipped by 6 bases and J by 0 bases, with 10 bases between them. Germline V gives CDR1 MNHNS, CDR2 SASEGT.